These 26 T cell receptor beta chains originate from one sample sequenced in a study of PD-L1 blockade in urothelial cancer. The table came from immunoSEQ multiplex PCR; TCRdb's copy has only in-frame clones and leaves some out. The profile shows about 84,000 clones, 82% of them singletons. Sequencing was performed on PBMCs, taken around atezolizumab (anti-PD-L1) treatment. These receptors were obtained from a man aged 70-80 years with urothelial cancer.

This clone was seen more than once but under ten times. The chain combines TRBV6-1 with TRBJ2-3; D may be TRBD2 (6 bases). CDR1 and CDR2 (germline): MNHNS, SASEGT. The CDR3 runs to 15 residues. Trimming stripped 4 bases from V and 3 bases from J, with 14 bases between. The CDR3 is CASSAGTVETDTQYF. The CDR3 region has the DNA TGTGCCAGCAGTGCCGGGACTGTAGAAACAGATACGCAGTATTTT.

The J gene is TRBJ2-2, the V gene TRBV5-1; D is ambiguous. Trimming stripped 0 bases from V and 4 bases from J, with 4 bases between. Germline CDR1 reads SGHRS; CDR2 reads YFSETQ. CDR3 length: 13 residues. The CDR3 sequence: CASSLVSTGELFF. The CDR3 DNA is TGCGCCAGCAGCTTGGTTAGCACCGGGGAGCTGTTTTTT.

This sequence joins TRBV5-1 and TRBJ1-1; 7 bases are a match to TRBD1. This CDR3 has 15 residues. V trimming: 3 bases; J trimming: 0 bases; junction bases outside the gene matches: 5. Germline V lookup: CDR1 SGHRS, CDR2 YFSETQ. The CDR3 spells CASSWGQSMNTEAFF. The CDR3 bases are TGCGCCAGCAGCTGGGGACAGAGCATGAACACTGAAGCTTTCTTT.

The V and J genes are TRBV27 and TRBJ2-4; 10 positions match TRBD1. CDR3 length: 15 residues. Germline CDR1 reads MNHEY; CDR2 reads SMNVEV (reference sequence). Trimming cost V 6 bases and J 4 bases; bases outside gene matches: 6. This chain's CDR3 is CASSRDRGWKNIQYF. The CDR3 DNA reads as TGTGCCAGCAGCCGGGACAGGGGCTGGAAAAACATTCAGTACTTC.

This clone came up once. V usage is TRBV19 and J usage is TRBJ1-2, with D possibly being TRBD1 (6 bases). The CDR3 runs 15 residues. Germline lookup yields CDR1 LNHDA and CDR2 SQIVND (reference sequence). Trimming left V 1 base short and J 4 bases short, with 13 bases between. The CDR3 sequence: CASSIGEAGAYGYTF. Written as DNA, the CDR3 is TGTGCCAGTAGTATAGGTGAGGCAGGGGCCTATGGCTACACCTTC.

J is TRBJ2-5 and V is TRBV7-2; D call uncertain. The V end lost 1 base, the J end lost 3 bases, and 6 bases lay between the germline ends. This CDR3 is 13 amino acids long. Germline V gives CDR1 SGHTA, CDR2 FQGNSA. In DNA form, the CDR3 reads TGTGCCAGCAGCTTAGTACAGAAAGAGACCCAGTACTTC. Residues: CASSLVQKETQYF.

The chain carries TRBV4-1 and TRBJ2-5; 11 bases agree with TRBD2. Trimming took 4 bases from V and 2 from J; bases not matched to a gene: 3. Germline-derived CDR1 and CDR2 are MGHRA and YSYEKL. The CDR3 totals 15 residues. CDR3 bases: TGCGCCAGCAGCCCTAGCGGGAGGAGGCAAGAGACCCAGTACTTC. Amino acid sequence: CASSPSGRRQETQYF.

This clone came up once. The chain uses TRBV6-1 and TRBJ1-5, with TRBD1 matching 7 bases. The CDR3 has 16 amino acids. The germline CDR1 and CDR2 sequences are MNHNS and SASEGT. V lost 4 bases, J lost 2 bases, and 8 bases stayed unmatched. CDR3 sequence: CASSAIQGGGNQPQHF. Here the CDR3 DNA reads TGTGCCAGCAGTGCCATCCAGGGGGGAGGCAATCAGCCCCAGCATTTT.

CDR3 protein: CASTLVANSPLHF. The CDR3 nucleotides read TGTGCCAGCACCCTTGTTGCGAATTCACCCCTCCACTTT. The chain combines TRBV27 with TRBJ1-6; D gene uncertain. V lost 7 bases to trimming and J lost 7 bases, with 11 bases between them. The CDR3 contains 13 residues. Germline V gene sequence: CDR1 MNHEY, CDR2 SMNVEV (reference sequence).

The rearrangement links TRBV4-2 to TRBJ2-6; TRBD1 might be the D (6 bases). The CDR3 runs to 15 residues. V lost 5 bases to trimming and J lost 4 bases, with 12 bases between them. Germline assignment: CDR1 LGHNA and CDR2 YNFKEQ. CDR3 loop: CASSSQGSGANVLTF. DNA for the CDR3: TGTGCCAGCAGCTCTCAGGGGTCGGGGGCCAACGTCCTGACTTTC.

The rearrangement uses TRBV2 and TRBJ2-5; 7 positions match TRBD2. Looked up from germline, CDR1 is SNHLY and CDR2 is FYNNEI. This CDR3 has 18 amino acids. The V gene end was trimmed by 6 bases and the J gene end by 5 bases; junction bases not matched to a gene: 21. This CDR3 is CASSTLAPRSGALETQYF. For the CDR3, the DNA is TGTGCCAGCAGCACCCTGGCCCCTCGCAGCGGGGCCCTTGAGACCCAGTACTTC. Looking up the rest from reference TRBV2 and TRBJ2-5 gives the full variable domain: EPEVTQTPSHQVTQMGQEVILRCVPISNHLYFYWYRQILGQKVEFLVSFYNNEISEKSEIFDDQFSVERPDGSNFTLKIRSTKLEDSAMYFCASSTLAPRSGALETQYFGPGTRLLVL.

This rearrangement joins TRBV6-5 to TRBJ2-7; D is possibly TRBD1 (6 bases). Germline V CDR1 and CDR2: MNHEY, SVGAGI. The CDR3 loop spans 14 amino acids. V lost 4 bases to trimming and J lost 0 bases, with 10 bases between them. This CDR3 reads CASSFDRLSYEQYF. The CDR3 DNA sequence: TGTGCCAGCAGTTTCGACAGGCTCTCCTACGAGCAGTACTTC.

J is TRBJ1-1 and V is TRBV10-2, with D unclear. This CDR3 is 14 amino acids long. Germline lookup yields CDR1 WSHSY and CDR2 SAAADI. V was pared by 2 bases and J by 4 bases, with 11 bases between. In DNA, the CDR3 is TGCGCCAGCAGTGAGGCGGGTTCTTTCACTGAAGCTTTCTTT. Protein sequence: CASSEAGSFTEAFF.

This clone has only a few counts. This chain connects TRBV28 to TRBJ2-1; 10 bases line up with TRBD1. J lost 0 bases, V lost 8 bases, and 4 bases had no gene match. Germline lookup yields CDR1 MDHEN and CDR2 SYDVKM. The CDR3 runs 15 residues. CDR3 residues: CASARTGGSYNEQFF. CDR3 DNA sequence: TGTGCCAGCGCCCGGACAGGGGGCTCCTACAATGAGCAGTTCTTC.

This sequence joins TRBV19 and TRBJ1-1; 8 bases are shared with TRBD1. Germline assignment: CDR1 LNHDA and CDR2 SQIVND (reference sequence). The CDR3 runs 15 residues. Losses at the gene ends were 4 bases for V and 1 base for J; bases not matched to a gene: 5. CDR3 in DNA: TGTGCCAGTAGTAGTCCAGGGGGCCAGAACACTGAAGCTTTCTTT. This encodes CASSSPGGQNTEAFF.

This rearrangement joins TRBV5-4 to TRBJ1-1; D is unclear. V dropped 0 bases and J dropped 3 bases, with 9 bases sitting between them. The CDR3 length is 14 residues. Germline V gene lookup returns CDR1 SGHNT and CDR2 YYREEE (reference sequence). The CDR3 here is CASSLAGLHTEAFF. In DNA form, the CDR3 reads TGTGCCAGCAGCTTGGCAGGTTTACACACTGAAGCTTTCTTT.

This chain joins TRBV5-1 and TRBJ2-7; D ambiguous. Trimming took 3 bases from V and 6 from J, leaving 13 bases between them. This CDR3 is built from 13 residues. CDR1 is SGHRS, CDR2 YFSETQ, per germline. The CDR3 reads CASSSQPSGEQYF. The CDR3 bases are TGCGCCAGCAGCTCCCAACCGAGTGGCGAGCAGTACTTC.

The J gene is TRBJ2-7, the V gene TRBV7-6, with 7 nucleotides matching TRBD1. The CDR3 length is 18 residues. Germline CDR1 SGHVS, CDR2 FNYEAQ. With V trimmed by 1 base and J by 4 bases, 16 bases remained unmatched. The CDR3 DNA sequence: TGTGCCAGCAGCTTAGAGACAGGGTGGAAGGGTAGAAGGTACGAGCAGTACTTC. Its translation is CASSLETGWKGRRYEQYF.

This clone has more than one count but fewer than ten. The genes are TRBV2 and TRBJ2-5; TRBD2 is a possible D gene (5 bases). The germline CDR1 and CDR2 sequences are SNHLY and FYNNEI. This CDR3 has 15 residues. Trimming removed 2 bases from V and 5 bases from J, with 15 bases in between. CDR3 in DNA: TGTGCCAGCAGTGAATTGGCACTAGGCAGTGAGACCCAGTACTTC. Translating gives CASSELALGSETQYF.

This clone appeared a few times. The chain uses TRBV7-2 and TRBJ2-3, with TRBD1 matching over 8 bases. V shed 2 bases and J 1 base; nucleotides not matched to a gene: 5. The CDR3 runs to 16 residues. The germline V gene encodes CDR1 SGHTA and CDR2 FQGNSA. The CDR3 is CASSLTKTGGTDTQYF. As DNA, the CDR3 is TGTGCCAGCAGCTTAACCAAGACAGGGGGCACAGATACGCAGTATTTT.

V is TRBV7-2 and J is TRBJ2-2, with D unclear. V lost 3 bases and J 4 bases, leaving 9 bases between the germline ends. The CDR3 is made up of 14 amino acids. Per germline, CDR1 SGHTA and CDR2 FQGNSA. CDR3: CASSFGQVTGELFF. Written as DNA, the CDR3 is TGTGCCAGCAGCTTTGGGCAGGTCACCGGGGAGCTGTTTTTT.

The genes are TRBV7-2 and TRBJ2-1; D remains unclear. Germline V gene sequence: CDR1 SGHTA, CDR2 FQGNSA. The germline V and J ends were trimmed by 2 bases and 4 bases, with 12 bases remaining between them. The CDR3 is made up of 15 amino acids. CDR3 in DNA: TGTGCCAGCAGCTTAAATTTTGCGGAATACAATGAGCAGTTCTTC. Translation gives CASSLNFAEYNEQFF.

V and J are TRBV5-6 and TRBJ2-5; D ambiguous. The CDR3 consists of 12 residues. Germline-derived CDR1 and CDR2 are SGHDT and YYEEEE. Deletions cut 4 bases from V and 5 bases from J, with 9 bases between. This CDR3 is CASSLKRETQYF. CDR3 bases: TGTGCCAGCAGCCTCAAGAGGGAGACCCAGTACTTC.

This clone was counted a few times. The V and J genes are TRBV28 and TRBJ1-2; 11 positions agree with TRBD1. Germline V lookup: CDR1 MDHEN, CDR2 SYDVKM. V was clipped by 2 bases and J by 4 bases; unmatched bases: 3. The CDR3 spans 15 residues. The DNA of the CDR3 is TGTGCCAGCAGTTTAGGGACAGGGGGGTTCTATGGCTACACCTTC. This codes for CASSLGTGGFYGYTF.

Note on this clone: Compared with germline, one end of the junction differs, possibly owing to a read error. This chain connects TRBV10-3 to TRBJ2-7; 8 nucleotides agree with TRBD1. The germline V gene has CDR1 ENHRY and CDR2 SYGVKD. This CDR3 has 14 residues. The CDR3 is CASSPGTGSYEQYF. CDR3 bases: TGTGCCAGCAGTCCCGGGACAGGCTCATACGAGCAGTACTTC.

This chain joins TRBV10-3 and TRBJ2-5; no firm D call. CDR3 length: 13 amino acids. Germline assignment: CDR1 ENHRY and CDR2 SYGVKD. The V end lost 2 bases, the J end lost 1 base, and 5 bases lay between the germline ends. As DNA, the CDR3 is TGTGCCATCAGTGAGGGCAGCCAAGAGACCCAGTACTTC. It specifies CAISEGSQETQYF.